Below, 2 T cell receptor beta chains from the same sample are listed, as sequenced in a study of CD8 T cells in ankylosing spondylitis. Study-level results: Roughly eight highly homologous variants formed a TCR beta motif that appeared characteristic of ankylosing spondylitis blood.

Their antigen targets remain unknown. MiXCR was run by TCRdb on the 5' RACE reads, yielding one entry per CDR3 protein. The repertoire holds about 700,000 distinct CDR3 sequences, around 19% seen once, with 19% in the top ten. The sequenced material came from blood, either unsorted or a sorted T cell fraction (not recorded which). Receptors originate from a male donor with ankylosing spondylitis.

This clonotype has just a few counts. V usage is TRBV20-1 and J usage is TRBJ2-5; TRBD2 might be the D (6 bases). Trimming cost V 0 bases and J 7 bases, with 18 bases left between them. The CDR3 length is 15 residues. CDR1 DFQATT and CDR2 SNEGSKA come from the germline V gene (reference sequence). The CDR3 sequence: CSARELGSRAGTQYF. CDR3 sequence (DNA): TGCAGTGCTAGAGAGCTAGGGTCGAGAGCGGGGACCCAGTACTTC.

V usage is TRBV4-1 and J usage is TRBJ2-7; 7 bases fit TRBD1. The CDR3 runs to 15 residues. CDR1 MGHRA and CDR2 YSYEKL come from the germline V gene. Trimming at V came to 3 bases and at J to 0 bases, leaving 5 bases not matched to a gene. The CDR3 DNA follows: TGCGCCAGCAGCCACAACAGGGGTTCCTCCTACGAGCAGTACTTC. Translation: CASSHNRGSSYEQYF.